This T cell receptor (beta chain) comes out of a study of naive and memory T cell subsets. An equimolar mix of two oligonucleotides served as the beta constant-region primer for TRBC1 and TRBC2. Nested alpha and beta constant-region primers with the SP2 primer drove four PCR rounds on ligated cDNA. Ligation attached a single-stranded oligonucleotide with a 12-nucleotide UMI and the SP2 primer to the cDNA 3' end. TCRdb fed the UMI-ligation and nested PCR reads into MiXCR, producing one record per CDR3 protein. This sample has 140,000 to 150,000 distinct CDR3 sequences, with about 20% found just once. From the second PCR step, alpha and beta chains were amplified apart. Of note for this clonotype: What it binds is unknown.

Notes on the study in general: Naive repertoires, especially CD8, held a few larger clonotypes, possibly memory cells re-expressing CD45RA.

This TCR derives from a human donor in good health. Sequenced input: naive CD4+ T cells from blood.

CDR3 bases: TGTGCCAGCAGTTACTCGGGCCTCTTCCCTACCGGGGAGCTGTTTTTT. The encoded protein is CASSYSGLFPTGELFF. The V call is TRBV6-5, the J call TRBJ2-2; D remains unclear. This CDR3 spans 16 amino acids. CDR1 MNHEY and CDR2 SVGAGI come from the germline V gene. V was pared by 0 bases and J by 5 bases, with 13 bases between.